This is a list of T cell receptor beta chains from one sample in a study of cytomegalovirus exposure and HLA in healthy donors. Data came from immunoSEQ multiplex PCR; TCRdb stores just in-frame clones and leaves some out. The table has over 50,000 clones, 75% to 85% seen once; the top ten hold 45% to 60%. Specimen: PBMCs. The receptors originated from a man in his fifties in good health and CMV-seropositive. Each CDR3 is given with its conserved first and last residue. Each record gives: clone size, D gene, J gene, V gene, CDR3 protein, CDR3 DNA. The D gene is left open where the match is weak. Expanded clones get a size class; other rows say once, few or many, or leave the size out.

- | - | TRBJ2-5 | TRBV27 | CASSSQDLMGTQYF | TGTGCCAGCAGTTCCCAGGATCTGATGGGGACCCAGTACTTC
- | - | TRBJ2-4 | TRBV5-1 | CASSWRVAKNIQYF | TGCGCCAGCAGCTGGAGGGTAGCCAAAAACATTCAGTACTTC
- | - | TRBJ1-2 | TRBV7-3 | CVSSLTVLEGRLYGYTF | TGTGTCAGCAGCTTAACGGTTTTGGAGGGTAGACTCTATGGCTACACCTTC
- | - | TRBJ2-1 | TRBV14 | CASSYLPKMSSYNEQFF | TGTGCCAGCAGCTATCTCCCAAAGATGAGCTCCTACAATGAGCAGTTCTTC
- | - | TRBJ2-7 | TRBV6-1 | CASSSGGATSYEQYF | TGTGCCAGCAGTTCTGGAGGTGCAACCTCCTACGAGCAGTACTTC
- | - | TRBJ2-5 | TRBV5-1 | CASSTGVGGLQETQYF | TGCGCCAGCTCCACTGGGGTGGGGGGGCTGCAAGAGACCCAGTACTTC
- | TRBD2 | TRBJ2-7 | TRBV10-1 | CASSVKGREDEQYF | TGCGCCAGCAGTGTCAAGGGGCGGGAGGACGAGCAGTACTTC
- | - | TRBJ1-1 | TRBV19 | CASRKQGRGTEAFF | TGTGCCAGTAGAAAACAGGGAAGGGGGACTGAAGCTTTCTTT
- | TRBD1 | TRBJ1-5 | TRBV18 | CASSPTGGGNQPQHF | TGTGCCAGCTCACCCACAGGGGGTGGCAATCAGCCCCAGCATTTT
once | - | TRBJ2-7 | TRBV15 | CATSRDPQGEQYF | TGTGCCACCAGCAGAGATCCCCAGGGCGAGCAGTACTTC
- | TRBD1 | TRBJ2-7 | TRBV6-5 | CASSWTGGPNTWEQYF | TGTGCCAGCAGTTGGACAGGGGGGCCTAATACCTGGGAGCAGTACTTC
- | TRBD2 | TRBJ2-3 | TRBV7-6 | CASSSPTSGGPDTQYF | TGTGCCAGCAGCTCTCCGACTAGCGGGGGCCCAGATACGCAGTATTTT
- | TRBD1 | TRBJ2-1 | TRBV12-5 | CASGIRTGLHEQFF | TGTGCTAGTGGTATCCGGACAGGCCTACATGAGCAGTTCTTC
- | TRBD1 | TRBJ1-1 | TRBV6-1 | CASSSQGVNTEAFF | TGTGCCAGCAGTTCCCAGGGGGTGAACACTGAAGCTTTCTTT
- | - | TRBJ2-1 | TRBV27 | CASRGYLAAGKTSYNEQFF | TGTGCCAGTCGAGGATATCTCGCGGCGGGGAAAACCTCCTACAATGAGCAGTTCTTC
- | - | TRBJ2-3 | TRBV4-3 | CASSQEGQNTDTQYF | TGCGCCAGCAGCCAAGAAGGACAGAACACAGATACGCAGTATTTT
few | - | TRBJ1-6 | TRBV6-1 | CASSERGPLHF | TGTGCCAGCAGTGAACGGGGACCCCTCCACTTT